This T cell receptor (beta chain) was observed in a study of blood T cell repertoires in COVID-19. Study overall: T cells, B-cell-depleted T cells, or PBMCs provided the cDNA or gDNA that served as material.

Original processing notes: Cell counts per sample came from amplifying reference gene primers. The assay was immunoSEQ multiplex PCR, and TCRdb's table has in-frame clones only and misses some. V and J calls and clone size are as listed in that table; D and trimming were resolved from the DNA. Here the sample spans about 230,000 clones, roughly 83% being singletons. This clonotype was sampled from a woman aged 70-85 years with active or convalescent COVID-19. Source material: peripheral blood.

The CDR3 nucleotides read TGTGCCAGCAGCTTCGACACTTATGGCTACACCTTC. Translating it yields CASSFDTYGYTF. V and J are TRBV5-4 and TRBJ1-2; D is unclear. Germline values: CDR1 SGHNT, CDR2 YYREEE (reference sequence). V lost 2 bases and J lost 5, with 7 bases in between. The CDR3 contains 12 residues. The whole variable domain, remainder taken from reference TRBV5-4 and TRBJ1-2, is ETGVTQSPTHLIKTRGQQVTLRCSSQSGHNTVSWYQQALGQGPQFIFQYYREEENGRGNFPPRFSGLQFPNYSSELNVNALELDDSALYLCASSFDTYGYTFGSGTRLTVV.